The source of this T cell receptor (beta chain) is a study of Ad26.COV2.S vaccination and SARS-CoV-2 variants (dated by TCRdb to the early 2020s). As for the study more broadly: Vaccine-arm donors were drawn from COV1001, a multicentre, randomized, double-blind, placebo-controlled phase I-IIa trial of Ad26.COV2.S in healthy adults. Ad26.COV2.S was administered intramuscularly at 5 x 10^10 or 1 x 10^11 viral particles, either as a single shot or as two shots given 56 days apart. Sequencing of the TCRbeta repertoire served to evaluate the specificity and breadth of SARS-CoV-2-reactive T cell receptors following Ad26.COV2.S vaccination. A total of roughly 32 samples were included in the TCR-sequenced set, comprising some 20 Ad26.COV2.S vaccine recipients, 5 placebo recipients and 8 SARS-CoV-2 convalescent individuals. Trial participants were randomized into five groups of five, in which low-dose or high-dose Ad26.COV2.S was given once or twice, or placebo was given on both occasions. Investigators did not know the trial group allocation while performing experiments and assessing outcomes.

Broader findings and caveats from the paper: The study was not powered for comparison of responses between vaccine doses or regimens. Comparable non-spike TCR breadth was observed between vaccine and placebo recipients, consistent with only spike being contained in the vaccine. Substantial breadth of spike-specific CD8+ and CD4+ T cell responses was reported after vaccination. The authors noted that total T cell responses may have been underestimated by the TCR breadth and depth analyses. Spike-specific TCR breadth was higher in Ad26.COV2.S recipients than in placebo recipients (P = 0.0014).

The CDR3 numbers 15 residues from cysteine through phenylalanine. The sequence is cut down to CDR3 DNA, 45 bases in frame from base 1. The trim is 0 bases for V and 4 bases for J, with a gap of 12 bases between the germline ends. The CDR1 and CDR2 encoded by the germline V gene (reference sequence) are LGHDT and YNNKEL. Remarks on this clone: Its antigen is still unknown. It has no much larger one-base neighbor in the sample; base qualities were not kept.

This sample's treatment or condition label indicates: over 15 received Ad26.COV2.S at low or high dose, single or two shots; about 5 received placebo; per-sample allocation not given. Repertoires of vaccine and placebo recipients were sequenced from samples taken on day 63 after the first injection. Cohort 1b enrolled 25 to 30 adults aged 18-55 years at a single site in Boston, USA, between 29 July and 7 August 2020. Ad26.COV2.S was a replication-incompetent adenovirus type 26 vector that expressed a prefusion-stabilized SARS-CoV-2 spike protein derived from the original Wuhan strain. TCRbeta CDR3 regions were sequenced with the immunoSEQ Assay. After extraction, genomic DNA underwent amplification by bias-controlled multiplex PCR, followed by high-throughput sequencing. Per the source publication's procedure: To quantify the absolute abundance of each unique TCRbeta CDR3 region, sequences were collapsed and filtered. Usable DNA was measured by amplifying reference genes present in all nucleated cells, and TCRbeta template counts were normalized to that usable DNA to estimate T cell fraction. Repertoire TCRs were annotated as SARS-CoV-2-specific when V gene, CDR3 amino acid sequence and J gene were exactly matched to a known reactive TCR set. The reference SARS-CoV-2 TCR set came from MIRA and was filtered for enrichment in COVID-19-positive ImmuneCODE repertoires, removing public or cross-reactive TCRs. Using the MIRA antigens, annotated TCRs were further analysed by specific ORF or by position within an ORF. Breadth was defined as the number of annotated unique rearrangements divided by the total number of unique productive rearrangements, and depth was defined as the summed frequency of the annotated unique rearrangements. Two-sided Wilcoxon rank-sum tests were applied when comparing TCR breadth between groups. Drawn from immuneACCESS, this table holds only the in-frame rearrangements with V and J called that TCRdb kept. Clones are partly lost; checked studies trace under half to an unresolved V gene and leave the rest unexplained. V and J calls and clone size come straight from that table; D and trimming were deduced from the DNA. A total of just over 350,000 clones appear in this sample, 85% of them only once. The biggest ten clones account for 2.5% to 3.5% of the sample.

The sequence joins TRBV3-1 (or the pseudogene TRBV3-2) to TRBJ1-2; the D gene is perhaps TRBD1, from 6 matching bases. The sequences come from peripheral blood, collected in a trial of Ad26.COV2.S vaccine versus placebo. The TCR comes from a person between 18 and 60 years old who received the Ad26.COV2.S COVID-19 vaccine or a placebo. The CDR3 reads CASSQDPGGLYGYTF. The base sequence is TGTGCCAGCAGCCAAGATCCTGGGGGGCTCTATGGCTACACCTTC.